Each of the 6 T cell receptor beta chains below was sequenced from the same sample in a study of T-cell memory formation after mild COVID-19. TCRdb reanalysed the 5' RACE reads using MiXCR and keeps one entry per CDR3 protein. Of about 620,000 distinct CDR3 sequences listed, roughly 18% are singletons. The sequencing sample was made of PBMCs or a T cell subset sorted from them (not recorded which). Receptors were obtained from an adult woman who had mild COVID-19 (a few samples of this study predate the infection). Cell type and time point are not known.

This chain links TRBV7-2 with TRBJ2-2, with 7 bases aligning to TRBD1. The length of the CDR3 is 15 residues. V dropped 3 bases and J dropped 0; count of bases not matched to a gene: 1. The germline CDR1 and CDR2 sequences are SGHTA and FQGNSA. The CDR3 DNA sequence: TGTGCCAGCAGCTTTCAGGGGGCGAACACCGGGGAGCTGTTTTTT. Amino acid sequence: CASSFQGANTGELFF.

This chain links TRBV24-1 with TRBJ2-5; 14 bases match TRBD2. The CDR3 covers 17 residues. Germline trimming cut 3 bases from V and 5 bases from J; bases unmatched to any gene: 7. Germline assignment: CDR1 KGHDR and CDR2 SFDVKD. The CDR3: CATSDRLAGGLRETQYF. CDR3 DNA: TGTGCCACCAGTGATCGACTAGCGGGAGGGCTTCGGGAGACCCAGTACTTC.

CDR3 loop: CASSKGQGTYEQYF. Here the CDR3 DNA reads TGTGCCAGCAGCAAGGGACAGGGAACCTACGAGCAGTACTTC. The rearrangement joins TRBV7-9 to TRBJ2-7, with 9 bases that match TRBD1. CDR3 size: 14 residues. The germline V gene has CDR1 SEHNR and CDR2 FQNEAQ (reference sequence). Germline trimming cut 5 bases from V and 2 bases from J; bases unmatched to any gene: 4.

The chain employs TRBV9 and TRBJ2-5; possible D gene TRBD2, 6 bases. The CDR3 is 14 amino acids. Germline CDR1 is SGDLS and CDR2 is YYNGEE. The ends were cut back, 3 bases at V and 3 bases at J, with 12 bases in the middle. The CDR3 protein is CASSGGTPKETQYF. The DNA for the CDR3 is TGTGCCAGCAGCGGCGGGACTCCTAAAGAGACCCAGTACTTC.

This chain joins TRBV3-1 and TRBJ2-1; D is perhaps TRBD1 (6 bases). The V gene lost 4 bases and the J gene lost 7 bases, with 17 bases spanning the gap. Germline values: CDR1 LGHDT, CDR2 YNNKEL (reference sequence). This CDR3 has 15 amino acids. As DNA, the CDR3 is TGTGCCAGCAGCCGGTCCTTGGGGGCCGGGAATGAGCAGTTCTTC. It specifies CASSRSLGAGNEQFF.

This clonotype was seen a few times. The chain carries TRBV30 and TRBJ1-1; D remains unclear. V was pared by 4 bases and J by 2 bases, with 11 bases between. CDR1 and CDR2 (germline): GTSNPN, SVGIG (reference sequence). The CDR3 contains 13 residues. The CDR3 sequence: CAWTAGTNTEAFF. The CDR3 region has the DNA TGTGCCTGGACCGCAGGTACCAACACTGAAGCTTTCTTT.